This passage covers 30 T cell receptor beta chains from one sample sequenced in a study of technical replicates of blood from a handful of donors. Sequenced by immunoSEQ multiplex PCR; TCRdb stores in-frame clones only, minus some. The table includes some 70,000 clones, 95% detected once. The sequencing input was T cells isolated from PBMCs. These receptors were taken from a human donor in good health.

This clone was observed a single time. The rearrangement joins TRBV4-1 to TRBJ2-7; TRBD1 matches 8 bases. Germline V gene lookup returns CDR1 MGHRA and CDR2 YSYEKL. The J segment lost 3 bases and the V segment lost 1 base, leaving 8 bases of the junction unmatched. The CDR3 covers 16 residues. In DNA form, the CDR3 reads TGCGCCAGCAGCCAAGCATCGGCAGGGGGCGTCTACGAGCAGTACTTC. It encodes CASSQASAGGVYEQYF.

This chain uses TRBV13 with TRBJ2-1, with 9 bases fitting TRBD2. Germline lookup yields CDR1 PRHDT and CDR2 FYEKMQ (reference sequence). This CDR3 has 15 residues. Losses at the gene ends were 6 bases for V and 2 bases for J; bases not matched to a gene: 5. The CDR3 here is CASSWLAGPYNEQFF. As DNA, the CDR3 is TGTGCCAGCAGTTGGCTAGCGGGGCCCTACAATGAGCAGTTCTTC.

DNA of the CDR3: TGTGCCAGCAGCCCCACAGGGGGCATAGATACGCAGTATTTT. It translates to CASSPTGGIDTQYF. The genes are TRBV7-6 and TRBJ2-3; 9 nucleotides match TRBD1. CDR1 is SGHVS, CDR2 FNYEAQ, per germline. V gave up 5 bases and J gave up 5 bases; unmatched junction bases: 5. The CDR3 runs 14 residues.

The chain has TRBV7-9 and TRBJ2-1; tentative D call: TRBD2 (6 bases). Germline CDR1 and CDR2: SEHNR and FQNEAQ (reference sequence). This CDR3 region has 13 residues. The V and J ends lost 10 bases and 6 bases respectively, with 16 bases between them. The CDR3 here is CAMDSHGGNEQFF. The CDR3 bases are TGTGCCATGGACTCTCACGGGGGCAATGAGCAGTTCTTC.

Concerning this clone itself: At one boundary the junction diverges from the germline segment, which might be a read error. The V gene is TRBV28, the J gene TRBJ2-7; TRBD2 aligns across 8 bases. This CDR3 has 15 residues. Germline assignment: CDR1 MDHEN and CDR2 SYDVKM. The chain's CDR3 is CASSLLEGGGGRPFF. In DNA, the CDR3 is TGTGCCAGCAGTTTATTAGAGGGTGGTGGCGGGAGGCCCTTCTTC.

The chain links TRBV9 to TRBJ2-1; tentative D call: TRBD2 (6 bases). CDR3 length: 15 residues. Germline V gene lookup returns CDR1 SGDLS and CDR2 YYNGEE. Trimming took 3 bases from V and 2 from J, leaving 12 bases between them. The CDR3 region is CASSGTGTAYNEQFF. The DNA for the CDR3 is TGTGCCAGCAGCGGTACCGGGACTGCCTACAATGAGCAGTTCTTC.

J is TRBJ1-2 and V is TRBV29-1, with a tentative D call TRBD1 (5 bases). Germline assignment: CDR1 SQVTM and CDR2 ANQGSEA. V dropped 0 bases and J dropped 4 bases, with 12 bases sitting between them. CDR3 length: 14 amino acids. CDR3 in amino acids: CSVEDARQTYGYTF. The CDR3 DNA reads as TGCAGCGTTGAAGACGCGCGACAGACCTATGGCTACACCTTC.

This clone was seen a handful of times. The chain employs TRBV28 and TRBJ1-2, with 7 bases aligning to TRBD1. Trimming cost V 6 bases and J 7 bases; bases outside gene matches: 11. CDR3 size: 14 residues. Germline assignment: CDR1 MDHEN and CDR2 SYDVKM. The CDR3 loop is CASSRTSTGSGYTF. Here the CDR3 DNA reads TGTGCCAGCAGCCGCACATCGACAGGGAGTGGCTACACCTTC.

The V call is TRBV6-1, the J call TRBJ2-7; D call uncertain. The germline V gene has CDR1 MNHNS and CDR2 SASEGT. V shed 0 bases and J shed 3 bases, with 6 bases lying between them. The CDR3 length is 13 residues. In nucleotides, the CDR3 is TGTGCCAGCAGTGAAGCGATAGTCTACGAGCAGTACTTC. Translation: CASSEAIVYEQYF.

The table lists this clone with a count of one. The rearrangement joins TRBV6-5 to TRBJ1-2; the D is unclear. The length of the CDR3 is 15 residues. V was cut by 0 bases and J by 4 bases, with 12 bases left in between. Germline values: CDR1 MNHEY, CDR2 SVGAGI. The CDR3, as DNA: TGTGCCAGCAGTTACTCTCTACAGCTGATCTATGGCTACACCTTC. Translation: CASSYSLQLIYGYTF.

The chain links TRBV4-1 to TRBJ2-3; 8 bases map to TRBD2. Germline V gene lookup returns CDR1 MGHRA and CDR2 YSYEKL. With V trimmed by 4 bases and J by 0 bases, 3 bases remained unmatched. The CDR3 runs to 15 residues. Written as DNA, the CDR3 is TGCGCCAGCAGCCCATTAGCGGGGAGCACAGATACGCAGTATTTT. As protein: CASSPLAGSTDTQYF.

The gene calls are TRBV4-1 and TRBJ2-7; D gene unclear. The CDR3 contains 15 residues. V was clipped by 1 base and J by 2 bases, with 12 bases between them. Germline lookup yields CDR1 MGHRA and CDR2 YSYEKL. The CDR3 DNA follows: TGCGCCAGCAGCCAAGTCTCAGGCCGAGCCTACGAGCAGTACTTC. It yields the protein CASSQVSGRAYEQYF.

The V gene is TRBV5-1, the J gene TRBJ2-7; 10 nucleotides line up with TRBD2. This CDR3 comprises 15 residues. Germline trimming cut 0 bases from V and 1 base from J; bases unmatched to any gene: 1. From germline, CDR1 is SGHRS and CDR2 YFSETQ. This chain's CDR3 is CASSLASGRSYEQYF. In DNA form, the CDR3 reads TGCGCCAGCAGCTTGGCTAGCGGGAGATCCTACGAGCAGTACTTC.

The chain has TRBV11-2 and TRBJ2-1, with 10 bases identical to TRBD2. CDR1 is SGHAT and CDR2 is FQNNGV in the germline V gene. The CDR3 extends over 15 amino acids. V lost 2 bases, J lost 6 bases, and 4 bases stayed unmatched. In nucleotides, the CDR3 is TGTGCCAGCAGCTTACTAGCGGGAGTTCTCAATGAGCAGTTCTTC. Its translation is CASSLLAGVLNEQFF.

V gene TRBV6-5 combines with J gene TRBJ1-5; D remains unclear. CDR3 length: 15 residues. Germline V gene data show CDR1 as MNHEY and CDR2 as SVGAGI. With 3 bases removed from V and 0 bases from J, the gap between germline ends came to 9 bases. The CDR3 sequence is CASSYGQHSNQPQHF. In DNA form, the CDR3 reads TGTGCCAGCAGTTATGGGCAGCATAGCAATCAGCCCCAGCATTTT.

The chain links TRBV4-1 to TRBJ2-7; 9 positions match TRBD2. The V segment lost 1 base and the J segment 4 bases; nucleotides outside the gene matches: 5. Germline lookup yields CDR1 MGHRA and CDR2 YSYEKL. The CDR3 sequence is 15 residues long. The CDR3 loop is CASSQGGAGGYEQYF. The CDR3 coding sequence is TGCGCCAGCAGCCAAGGGGGAGCGGGGGGATACGAGCAGTACTTC.

The rearrangement links TRBV28 to TRBJ2-7; TRBD2 matches at 9 bases. V shed 8 bases and J 6 bases; nucleotides not matched to a gene: 11. This CDR3 comprises 14 residues. CDR1 and CDR2 from the germline V gene are MDHEN and SYDVKM. CDR3: CASARLAGVSEQYF. The CDR3 DNA is TGTGCCAGCGCCCGCTTAGCGGGAGTCAGCGAGCAGTACTTC.

The V call is TRBV4-1, the J call TRBJ2-7; 8 positions agree with TRBD2. The CDR3 spans 17 residues. V lost 1 base to trimming and J lost 0 bases; unmatched junction nucleotides: 8. The germline V gene encodes CDR1 MGHRA and CDR2 YSYEKL. The DNA of the CDR3 is TGCGCCAGCAGCCAAGCCCCCTCCCTAGCGGGCTCCTACGAGCAGTACTTC. Translated: CASSQAPSLAGSYEQYF.

The chain links TRBV7-6 to TRBJ2-7; TRBD2 matches at 9 bases. CDR3 length equals 14 residues. V gave up 1 base and J gave up 9 bases; unmatched junction bases: 7. Germline V gene data show CDR1 as SGHVS and CDR2 as FNYEAQ. CDR3 sequence (DNA): TGTGCCAGCAGCTTAGAAGGGACTAGCTGCGTGCAGTACTTC. Translated, it gives CASSLEGTSCVQYF.

This clone was seen a single time. V usage is TRBV9 and J usage is TRBJ1-1; TRBD1 matches 7 bases. Unmatched junction bases numbered 22, after V lost 2 bases and J lost 0 bases. The CDR3 length is 21 residues. The V gene's germline CDR1 is SGDLS and CDR2 YYNGEE. The CDR3 region has the DNA TGTGCCAGCAGCGTGGCGGAGGGACAGCGGAAAAGCGGACAGATGAACACTGAAGCTTTCTTT. Protein sequence: CASSVAEGQRKSGQMNTEAFF. Combining the CDR3 with reference TRBV9 and TRBJ1-1 gives the whole variable domain DSGVTQTPKHLITATGQRVTLRCSPRSGDLSVYWYQQSLDQGLQFLIQYYNGEERAKGNILERFSAQQFPDLHSELNLSSLELGDSALYFCASSVAEGQRKSGQMNTEAFFGQGTRLTVV.

The chain links TRBV14 to TRBJ2-1, with 8 bases lining up with TRBD2. Germline CDR1 and CDR2: SGHDN and FVKESK. The CDR3 extends over 16 amino acids. Unmatched junction bases numbered 9, after V lost 3 bases and J lost 5 bases. The CDR3 reads CASSQPGLGPHNEQFF. CDR3 bases: TGTGCCAGCAGCCAGCCGGGACTAGGACCTCACAATGAGCAGTTCTTC.

This chain links TRBV5-4 with TRBJ2-2, with TRBD1 matching over 7 bases. With V trimmed by 4 bases and J by 0 bases, 3 bases remained unmatched. The CDR3 runs to 15 residues. From germline, CDR1 is SGHNT and CDR2 YYREEE (reference sequence). CDR3 bases: TGTGCCAGCAGCCCTACAGGGGCGAACACCGGGGAGCTGTTTTTT. The encoded protein is CASSPTGANTGELFF.

The genes are TRBV13 and TRBJ2-5, with 11 bases matching TRBD1. This CDR3 spans 16 amino acids. The V and J ends lost 5 bases and 5 bases, in that order; junction bases with no gene match: 10. Germline V CDR1 and CDR2: PRHDT, FYEKMQ (reference sequence). The CDR3 is CASSLNRDRGSETQYF. CDR3 nucleotides: TGTGCCAGCAGCCTCAACCGGGACAGGGGGAGTGAGACCCAGTACTTC.

The CDR3 DNA reads TGTGCCAGCAGCCAAGAGGAAGGGGCCCGCAATCAGCCCCAGCATTTT. This codes for CASSQEEGARNQPQHF. This chain connects TRBV4-2 to TRBJ1-5; tentatively, D is TRBD1 (5 bases). This CDR3 has 16 residues. Trimming took 0 bases from V and 2 from J, leaving 11 bases between them. The germline gives CDR1 LGHNA, CDR2 YNFKEQ.

The CDR3 sequence: CASSQPGGVINEQFF. As DNA, the CDR3 is TGCGCCAGCAGCCAGCCGGGAGGAGTAATCAATGAGCAGTTCTTC. This chain links TRBV4-1 with TRBJ2-1, with 7 bases matching TRBD2. The germline CDR1 and CDR2 sequences are MGHRA and YSYEKL. This CDR3 spans 15 amino acids. Unmatched junction bases numbered 8, after V lost 3 bases and J lost 6 bases.

The chain links TRBV2 to TRBJ2-7, with D tentatively TRBD2 (7 bases). Germline values: CDR1 SNHLY, CDR2 FYNNEI. V lost 1 base and J 2 bases, leaving 15 bases between the germline ends. CDR3 size: 16 residues. As DNA, the CDR3 is TGTGCCAGCAGTGAAGGTGTTGCGGGGGCCGCCTACGAGCAGTACTTC. This sequence encodes CASSEGVAGAAYEQYF. Full variable domain (outside the CDR3, taken from reference TRBV2 and TRBJ2-7): EPEVTQTPSHQVTQMGQEVILRCVPISNHLYFYWYRQILGQKVEFLVSFYNNEISEKSEIFDDQFSVERPDGSNFTLKIRSTKLEDSAMYFCASSEGVAGAAYEQYFGPGTRLTVT.

This rearrangement joins TRBV6-5 to TRBJ1-2, with TRBD1 matching over 7 bases. This CDR3 is built from 15 residues. Germline CDR1 and CDR2: MNHEY and SVGAGI. J was trimmed by 2 bases and V by 2 bases; bases with no gene match: 5. CDR3 amino acids: CASSYGPGGNYGYTF. The CDR3 DNA reads as TGTGCCAGCAGTTACGGGCCAGGGGGAAACTATGGCTACACCTTC.

This clone was detected once. This sequence joins TRBV27 and TRBJ1-5; 7 bases match TRBD1. Germline V gene lookup returns CDR1 MNHEY and CDR2 SMNVEV (reference sequence). This CDR3 comprises 14 residues. Trimming at V came to 4 bases and at J to 5 bases, leaving 5 bases not matched to a gene. The CDR3 region has the DNA TGTGCCAGCAGTTCGGGACAGACCCATCAGCCCCAGCATTTT. It is translated as CASSSGQTHQPQHF.

This clone has only a few counts. The chain couples TRBV28 to TRBJ1-2; 8 nucleotides match TRBD1. Unmatched junction bases numbered 4, after V lost 6 bases and J lost 4 bases. The germline V gene has CDR1 MDHEN and CDR2 SYDVKM. This CDR3 has 13 residues. The CDR3: CASRLTGGYGYTF. The CDR3 DNA is TGTGCCAGCAGACTTACAGGGGGCTATGGCTACACCTTC.

This chain joins TRBV23-1 and TRBJ2-3; D not certain. TRBV23-1 is an ORF, with its function uncertain. This CDR3 has 17 amino acids. The V and J ends lost 3 bases and 2 bases respectively, with 18 bases between them. The CDR3 is CASSHPGRLVHTDTQYF. CDR3 bases: TGCGCCAGCAGTCACCCCGGTCGTCTAGTCCACACAGATACGCAGTATTTT.